The 8 T cell receptor beta chains given below trace back to one sample, sequenced in a study of Ad26.COV2.S vaccination and SARS-CoV-2 variants. Treatment described: approximately 18 received Ad26.COV2.S at low or high dose, single or two shots; about 5 received placebo; per-sample allocation not given. Sampling was performed 63 days after the first vaccine or placebo injection. The data were produced by immunoSEQ multiplex PCR, yet TCRdb's version contains in-frame clones alone and is incomplete. The sample carries roughly 460,000 clones, roughly 87% recorded once. The material sequenced was peripheral blood, taken in a trial of Ad26.COV2.S vaccine versus placebo. The receptors come from a person aged 18-65 years who received the Ad26.COV2.S COVID-19 vaccine or a placebo.

The chain recombines TRBV9 with TRBJ1-1, with D possibly being TRBD1 (6 bases). CDR3 size: 13 residues. V was cut by 3 bases and J by 1 base, with 7 bases left in between. Germline V lookup: CDR1 SGDLS, CDR2 YYNGEE. CDR3 amino acids: CASSAGQNTEAFF. The CDR3, as DNA: TGTGCCAGCAGCGCGGGACAGAACACTGAAGCTTTCTTT.

This clone was seen once. CDR3 sequence reads: CASSQGLGTGGNEQFF. CDR3 nucleotides: TGTGCCAGCAGCCAAGGTTTAGGGACGGGAGGGAATGAGCAGTTCTTC. The chain links TRBV3-1 (or the pseudogene TRBV3-2) to TRBJ2-1, with 8 bases fitting TRBD2. This CDR3 contains 16 residues. CDR1 and CDR2 from the germline V gene are LGHDT and YNNKEL (reference sequence). With V trimmed by 1 base and J by 7 bases, 9 bases remained unmatched.

A few counts support this clone. The CDR3 loop reads CAIRLAGPYNEQFF. DNA for the CDR3: TGTGCCATCAGACTAGCGGGACCTTACAATGAGCAGTTCTTC. This rearrangement joins TRBV28 to TRBJ2-1, with 11 bases that match TRBD2. V was pared by 10 bases and J by 4 bases, with 6 bases of the junction left unmatched. The CDR3 covers 14 residues. Germline V gene sequence: CDR1 MDHEN, CDR2 SYDVKM.

The chain uses TRBV5-5 and TRBJ1-1; unclear D gene. V lost 1 base and J lost 1, with 5 bases in between. The CDR3 consists of 13 residues. The germline gives CDR1 SGHKS, CDR2 YYEKEE (reference sequence). The CDR3 DNA is TGTGCCAGCAGCTTGATGAGGAACACTGAAGCTTTCTTT. It encodes CASSLMRNTEAFF.

This clone has a single count. This sequence joins TRBV11-2 and TRBJ2-7; TRBD2 agrees at 9 bases. The CDR3 has 14 residues. Germline assignment: CDR1 SGHAT and CDR2 FQNNGV. J gave up 2 bases and V 5 bases, and 4 bases lay outside the gene matches. The CDR3 region is CASSRLADTYEQYF. As DNA, the CDR3 is TGTGCCAGCAGCCGACTAGCGGACACCTACGAGCAGTACTTC.

The rearrangement links TRBV30 to TRBJ1-2; D is unresolved. The CDR3 sequence is 15 residues long. Between the trimmed V and J ends, which lost 4 bases and 4 bases, there was a span of 19 bases. CDR1 is GTSNPN, CDR2 SVGIG, per germline (reference sequence). The CDR3 region has the DNA TGTGCCTGGACCCCTGACGGGAACCTTCCCTATGGCTACACCTTC. Translation gives CAWTPDGNLPYGYTF.

This chain connects TRBV19 to TRBJ2-5; tentatively, D is TRBD2 (6 bases). V gave up 1 base and J gave up 6 bases, with 18 bases separating them. The CDR3 is made up of 16 amino acids. The V gene's germline CDR1 is LNHDA and CDR2 SQIVND (reference sequence). For the CDR3, the DNA is TGTGCCAGTAGTATAGGTAACGTGCGGGATTTGAAGACCCAGTACTTC. Protein product: CASSIGNVRDLKTQYF.

This clone came up once. In the same sample, other DNA sequences code for this CDR3. The chain is built from TRBV28 and TRBJ2-7; no reliable D call. Trimming cost V 4 bases and J 2 bases, with 6 bases left between them. The germline V gene has CDR1 MDHEN and CDR2 SYDVKM. The CDR3 runs to 12 residues. CDR3 sequence: CASSSRPYEQYF. CDR3 DNA: TGTGCCAGCAGTTCCCGACCCTACGAGCAGTACTTC.